The rows below give T cell receptor beta chains drawn from one sample of a study of cytotoxic CD8 clonotypes in ibrutinib-treated CLL. TCRdb's copy holds only in-frame clones and misses some; the assay was immunoSEQ multiplex PCR. Of about 130,000 clones listed, approximately 85% are singletons. This sample comprised PBMCs, obtained after 24 months of ibrutinib treatment. The origin of the receptors is a human donor with chronic lymphocytic leukemia. The CDR3 runs from the conserved cysteine through the conserved F or W. Fields, in order: CDR3 DNA, CDR3 protein, V gene, D gene, clone size, J gene. D genes are given only for firm matches. The size field is filled for only some rows; it gives once, few, many or a size class.

DNA: TGTGCCAGCAGCTTATGGGCGAGAGCGGGGGAGCAGTTCTTC; CDR3: CASSLWARAGEQFF; V: TRBV7-3; D: TRBD2; size: -; J: TRBJ2-1
DNA: TGTGCCAGCAGCTCAGGGACATCCGAAGGGTGGCCCCAGCATTTT; CDR3: CASSSGTSEGWPQHF; V: TRBV7-2; D: -; size: -; J: TRBJ1-5
DNA: TGTGCCAGCAGCCAGGAGTCTAGCGGACCCTACGAGCAGTACTTC; CDR3: CASSQESSGPYEQYF; V: TRBV6-1; D: TRBD2; size: -; J: TRBJ2-7
DNA: TGTGCCAGCCGGAGGGACAAAAGCTCTGGAAACACCATATATTTT; CDR3: CASRRDKSSGNTIYF; V: TRBV7-2; D: -; size: -; J: TRBJ1-3
DNA: TGTGCCAGCAGCCCTCGGACTAGCGGGGGCCGGAGGAGCACAGATACGCAGTATTTT; CDR3: CASSPRTSGGRRSTDTQYF; V: TRBV9; D: TRBD2; size: -; J: TRBJ2-3
DNA: TGTGCCTGGACTAGCGGGGGACCAGATACGCAGTATTTT; CDR3: CAWTSGGPDTQYF; V: TRBV30; D: TRBD2; size: -; J: TRBJ2-3
DNA: TGTGCCAGCGGCCCCGTCCCCTACGAGCAGTACTTC; CDR3: CASGPVPYEQYF; V: TRBV28; D: -; size: -; J: TRBJ2-7
DNA: TGCGCCAGCAGCCTAGGACAGGGCGACGTGAACACTGAAGCTTTCTTT; CDR3: CASSLGQGDVNTEAFF; V: TRBV5-1; D: TRBD1; size: -; J: TRBJ1-1
DNA: TGTGCCAGCACCCTTGTCTCTGGAAACACCATATATTTT; CDR3: CASTLVSGNTIYF; V: TRBV7-9; D: -; size: -; J: TRBJ1-3
DNA: TGCGCCAGCGGAGGGGGACAGGGGGCCCCTTGCCTCTACGAGCAGTACTTC; CDR3: CASGGGQGAPCLYEQYF; V: TRBV4-3; D: TRBD1; size: once; J: TRBJ2-7
DNA: TGCGCCAGCAGCCAAGAGGGACAACAGTATCAGCCCCAGCATTTT; CDR3: CASSQEGQQYQPQHF; V: TRBV4-1; D: -; size: -; J: TRBJ1-5
DNA: TGTGCCAGCAGCCCCCGGACTAGCGGGGGCGAGGGTGAGCAGTTCTTC; CDR3: CASSPRTSGGEGEQFF; V: TRBV11-1; D: TRBD2; size: -; J: TRBJ2-1
DNA: TGTGCCAGCAGAGACAGGTCAACTAATGAAAAACTGTTTTTT; CDR3: CASRDRSTNEKLFF; V: TRBV2; D: -; size: -; J: TRBJ1-4
DNA: TGTGCCAGCAGCCACACGAGACAGGGGGCGAATTCACCCCTCCACTTT; CDR3: CASSHTRQGANSPLHF; V: TRBV7-9; D: TRBD1; size: -; J: TRBJ1-6
DNA: TGCGCCAGCAGCTTGTTGGATTCTGGAGAGACCCAGTACTTC; CDR3: CASSLLDSGETQYF; V: TRBV5-1; D: -; size: once; J: TRBJ2-5
DNA: TGTGCCAGCAGTCCACGGAAGTTCTTC; CDR3: CASSPRKFF; V: TRBV6-1; D: -; size: many; J: TRBJ2-1
DNA: TGTGCCAGCAGCTTTAACAGGGGAAGCAACGAGCAGTACTTC; CDR3: CASSFNRGSNEQYF; V: TRBV7-2; D: TRBD1; size: once; J: TRBJ2-7
DNA: TGTGCCAGCAGTTACACCCACAGGGACCAACTCTACGAGCAGTACTTC; CDR3: CASSYTHRDQLYEQYF; V: TRBV6-5; D: -; size: -; J: TRBJ2-7
DNA: TGTGCCAGCAATGAAGGGTGGGACACTGAAGCTTTCTTT; CDR3: CASNEGWDTEAFF; V: TRBV14; D: -; size: -; J: TRBJ1-1
DNA: TGTGCCATCAGCCGGGACTTGAACACCGGGGAGCTGTTTTTT; CDR3: CAISRDLNTGELFF; V: TRBV10-3; D: -; size: -; J: TRBJ2-2
DNA: TGTGCCAGCAGCCCCTGGACAGGGGCAGGCCCTCTAACCCAGTACTTC; CDR3: CASSPWTGAGPLTQYF; V: TRBV13; D: TRBD1; size: -; J: TRBJ2-5
DNA: TGTGCCAGCTCACTGGTCCTCCGAGACAGGGACTTTTTCACGTCTTCCAGCACAGATACGCAGTATTTT; CDR3: CASSLVLRDRDFFTSSSTDTQYF; V: TRBV18; D: -; size: -; J: TRBJ2-3
DNA: TGTGCCAGCAGTGTTGAGGGCAGCTCCTACAATGAGCAGTTCTTC; CDR3: CASSVEGSSYNEQFF; V: TRBV6-1; D: -; size: -; J: TRBJ2-1
DNA: TGCGCCAGCAGCTTCGCAGGGGCTCATAATGAAAAACTGTTTTTT; CDR3: CASSFAGAHNEKLFF; V: TRBV5-1; D: -; size: -; J: TRBJ1-4
DNA: TGTGCCAGCAGTTACTCGGGCGCGGGAGCGCTTGAGCAGTACTTC; CDR3: CASSYSGAGALEQYF; V: TRBV6-5; D: TRBD2; size: -; J: TRBJ2-7
DNA: TGTGCCAGCAGTGCTCCCCCTGACTCTGGGGCCAACGTCCTGACTTTC; CDR3: CASSAPPDSGANVLTF; V: TRBV2; D: -; size: -; J: TRBJ2-6
DNA: TGTGCCAGCAGCCAGGGACAGCGTCACTATGGCTACACCTTC; CDR3: CASSQGQRHYGYTF; V: TRBV5-8; D: TRBD1; size: -; J: TRBJ1-2
DNA: TGTGCCAGCAGCGATTTAGAAGCTTTCTTT; CDR3: CASSDLEAFF; V: TRBV28; D: -; size: -; J: TRBJ1-1
DNA: TGTGCCAGCAGCCTAAACTTCTACGAGCAGTACTTC; CDR3: CASSLNFYEQYF; V: TRBV14; D: -; size: -; J: TRBJ2-7
DNA: TGTGCCAGCAGCCAAAGCTCTGGGGGAACTCGCACAGATACGCAGTATTTT; CDR3: CASSQSSGGTRTDTQYF; V: TRBV7-9; D: -; size: -; J: TRBJ2-3
DNA: TGTGCCAGCAGTTACTCGATGGGGGCTGATCAGCCCCAGCATTTT; CDR3: CASSYSMGADQPQHF; V: TRBV6-5; D: -; size: once; J: TRBJ1-5
DNA: TGTGCCAGCAGTTTAAATCCAAGGGGAGGGACTGAAGCTTTCTTT; CDR3: CASSLNPRGGTEAFF; V: TRBV27; D: -; size: -; J: TRBJ1-1
DNA: TGTGCCAGCAGCTTGAGGGGACTAGCGGGAGGGCAAGAGACCCAGTACTTC; CDR3: CASSLRGLAGGQETQYF; V: TRBV5-4; D: TRBD2; size: -; J: TRBJ2-5
DNA: TGTGCCAGCAGTCCTTTCAATGCCAAAGAGACCCAGTACTTC; CDR3: CASSPFNAKETQYF; V: TRBV28; D: -; size: -; J: TRBJ2-5
DNA: TGTGCCAGTAAGGCTGGAAACACCATATATTTT; CDR3: CASKAGNTIYF; V: TRBV19; D: -; size: -; J: TRBJ1-3
DNA: TGTGCCAGCAGTCCCAATTCACAGGCCGGAAACACCATATATTTT; CDR3: CASSPNSQAGNTIYF; V: TRBV27; D: -; size: -; J: TRBJ1-3